This entry lists 18 T cell receptor beta chains sequenced from one sample in a study of blood T cell repertoires in COVID-19. The data were produced by immunoSEQ multiplex PCR, yet TCRdb's version contains in-frame clones alone and is incomplete. The sample records around 100,000 clones, around 82% being singletons. The material sequenced was peripheral blood. These receptors came from a human donor in a cohort sampled during active or convalescent COVID-19.

The rearrangement joins TRBV30 to TRBJ2-2, with unresolved D. The V and J ends lost 2 bases and 6 bases respectively, with 13 bases between them. This CDR3 comprises 14 residues. CDR1 is GTSNPN, CDR2 SVGIG, per germline (reference sequence). The CDR3 DNA reads as TGTGCCTGGAGTTTCGAGAATCTTGCCGGGGAGCTGTTTTTT. It translates to CAWSFENLAGELFF.

This sequence joins TRBV12-3 or TRBV12-4 and TRBJ1-2; D unresolved. V was cut by 1 base and J by 2 bases, with 5 bases left in between. The CDR3 loop spans 13 amino acids. In nucleotides, the CDR3 is TGTGCCAGCAGTTTAGAAGCGAACTATGGCTACACCTTC. Its protein product is CASSLEANYGYTF.

The gene calls are TRBV3-1 (or the pseudogene TRBV3-2) and TRBJ2-3; TRBD2 matches 11 bases. Germline trimming cut 3 bases from V and 1 base from J; bases unmatched to any gene: 6. Germline V CDR1 and CDR2: LGHDT, YNNKEL (reference sequence). The CDR3 spans 17 residues. As DNA, the CDR3 is TGTGCCAGCAGCCAGTCACTAGCGGGGGCGGGCACAGATACGCAGTATTTT. It codes for CASSQSLAGAGTDTQYF.

As DNA, the CDR3 is TGTGCCAGCCTTTGGCGGGGGTCGTCCAGCACAGATACGCAGTATTTT. Translation: CASLWRGSSSTDTQYF. V usage is TRBV7-2 and J usage is TRBJ2-3; 7 nucleotides match TRBD2. Germline V CDR1 and CDR2: SGHTA, FQGNSA. CDR3 length: 16 residues. V lost 8 bases, J lost 0 bases, and 11 bases stayed unmatched. The entire variable domain, with the rest obtained from reference TRBV7-2 and TRBJ2-3, is as follows: GAGVSQSPSNKVTEKGKDVELRCDPISGHTALYWYRQSLGQGLEFLIYFQGNSAPDKSGLPSDRFSAERTGGSVSTLTIQRTQQEDSAVYLCASLWRGSSSTDTQYFGPGTRLTVL.

The genes are TRBV7-9 and TRBJ2-2; TRBD2 might be the D (6 bases). Trimming left V 4 bases short and J 6 bases short, with 18 bases between. Germline lookup yields CDR1 SEHNR and CDR2 FQNEAQ (reference sequence). There are 16 residues in the CDR3. This CDR3 reads CASSSMRLGKPGELFF. The DNA for the CDR3 is TGTGCCAGCAGCTCCATGCGACTAGGGAAACCCGGGGAGCTGTTTTTT.

The rearrangement links TRBV6-5 to TRBJ2-1; TRBD2 matches 11 bases. CDR3 size: 15 residues. Germline values: CDR1 MNHEY, CDR2 SVGAGI. With V trimmed by 6 bases and J by 5 bases, 6 bases remained unmatched. The DNA of the CDR3 is TGTGCCAGCAGCCAGGGGACTAGCGGAAACAATGAGCAGTTCTTC. It specifies CASSQGTSGNNEQFF.

A single count supports this clone. This sequence joins TRBV12-3 or TRBV12-4 and TRBJ1-2, with 8 positions matching TRBD1. There are 13 residues in the CDR3. The trim removed 6 bases at V and 2 bases at J, leaving 2 bases unmatched. The CDR3 loop reads CASRGQGNYGYTF. In DNA, the CDR3 is TGTGCCAGCAGAGGACAGGGCAACTATGGCTACACCTTC.

This clone was counted a few times. The chain links TRBV5-6 to TRBJ2-2; weak D call: TRBD2 (5 bases). Deletions cut 2 bases from V and 5 bases from J, with 10 bases between. CDR1 and CDR2 (germline): SGHDT, YYEEEE. The CDR3 extends over 14 amino acids. In nucleotides, the CDR3 is TGTGCCAGCAGCTTTGAGGGTGAGACCGGGGAGCTGTTTTTT. Translating gives CASSFEGETGELFF. The full variable domain, with the rest looked up from reference TRBV5-6 and TRBJ2-2, is DAGVTQSPTHLIKTRGQQVTLRCSPKSGHDTVSWYQQALGQGPQFIFQYYEEEERQRGNFPDRFSGHQFPNYSSELNVNALLLGDSALYLCASSFEGETGELFFGEGSRLTVL.

The chain recombines TRBV19 with TRBJ2-3; 9 nucleotides match TRBD1. V shed 5 bases and J 2 bases; nucleotides not matched to a gene: 5. CDR1 LNHDA and CDR2 SQIVND come from the germline V gene (reference sequence). The CDR3 consists of 15 residues. The CDR3 DNA reads TGTGCCAGTAGTCGGCGGACAGGGGACACAGATACGCAGTATTTT. Translation gives CASSRRTGDTDTQYF.

This clone appeared a single time. The gene calls are TRBV7-6 and TRBJ2-1; D not resolved. V dropped 4 bases and J dropped 4 bases, with 8 bases sitting between them. Germline CDR1 and CDR2: SGHVS and FNYEAQ. This CDR3 has 13 amino acids. The CDR3 DNA follows: TGTGCCAGCAGCTCACAGCTTTACAATGAGCAGTTCTTC. This encodes CASSSQLYNEQFF.

This chain connects TRBV7-2 to TRBJ2-3; 11 bases are a match to TRBD2. Trimming took 5 bases from V and 0 from J; bases not matched to a gene: 4. CDR1 SGHTA and CDR2 FQGNSA come from the germline V gene. This CDR3 spans 16 amino acids. DNA of the CDR3: TGTGCCAGCAGCCTCCGACTAGCGGGGAGCACAGATACGCAGTATTTT. Its protein is CASSLRLAGSTDTQYF.

The V call is TRBV11-3, the J call TRBJ1-1, with 10 bases that match TRBD1. Looked up from germline, CDR1 is SGHNT and CDR2 is YENEEA. After removal of 1 base from V and 5 bases from J, the junction contained 4 bases not matched to a gene. The CDR3 loop spans 15 amino acids. CDR3 bases: TGTGCCAGCAGCTTAGGGGGACAGGGGAGAACTGAAGCTTTCTTT. This gives the protein CASSLGGQGRTEAFF.

V usage is TRBV6-5 and J usage is TRBJ1-6, with D possibly matching TRBD1 (5 bases). Germline V gene data show CDR1 as MNHEY and CDR2 as SVGAGI. The CDR3 runs 15 residues. The germline V and J ends were trimmed by 2 bases and 6 bases, with 11 bases remaining between them. This CDR3 reads CASSYAAGINSPLHF. Here the CDR3 DNA reads TGTGCCAGCAGTTACGCGGCAGGGATTAATTCACCCCTCCACTTT.

The V gene is TRBV4-1, the J gene TRBJ2-7; 11 bases map to TRBD1. Germline CDR1 and CDR2: MGHRA and YSYEKL. With 2 bases clipped from V and 3 bases from J, the junction kept 9 bases outside the gene matches. This CDR3 is 17 amino acids long. CDR3 sequence: CASSQKSTGTGGYEQYF. As DNA, the CDR3 is TGCGCCAGCAGCCAAAAATCGACCGGGACAGGGGGCTACGAGCAGTACTTC.

The chain employs TRBV12-3 or TRBV12-4 and TRBJ1-4, with D tentatively TRBD1 (5 bases). Trimming left V 5 bases short and J 10 bases short, with 14 bases between. CDR3 length equals 13 residues. CDR3 coding DNA: TGTGCCAGCAGTCCGGCGGGGCCCGGAAAACTGTTTTTT. It translates to CASSPAGPGKLFF.

This chain connects TRBV11-2 to TRBJ2-3; 12 bases match TRBD2. Per the germline V gene, CDR1 is SGHAT and CDR2 is FQNNGV. With 5 bases clipped from V and 11 bases from J, the junction kept 5 bases outside the gene matches. The CDR3 covers 13 residues. CDR3 in amino acids: CASSPVTSGGQYF. CDR3 in DNA: TGTGCCAGCAGCCCCGTGACTAGCGGGGGGCAGTATTTT.

This clone was found once. CDR3 DNA sequence: TGTGCCACCAGCAGCAGGACAGGGGCGAAAGAGACCCAGTACTTC. Encoded protein: CATSSRTGAKETQYF. V is TRBV15 and J is TRBJ2-5; 9 nucleotides align to TRBD1. The V gene end was trimmed by 3 bases and the J gene end by 3 bases; junction bases not matched to a gene: 5. This CDR3 spans 15 amino acids. Germline-derived CDR1 and CDR2 are LNHNV and YYDKDF (reference sequence).

As regards this clone: The same CDR3 can be traced to other DNA sequences in this sample. The CDR3 sequence is CASSYKGQGYYLTYEQYF. The CDR3 DNA is TGTGCCAGCAGTTACAAGGGGCAGGGGTACTACCTAACCTACGAGCAGTACTTC. The chain combines TRBV6-8 with TRBJ2-7; D is possibly TRBD1 (6 bases). Germline V gene sequence: CDR1 MNHGY, CDR2 SAAAGT. Trimming shortened V by 2 bases and J by 2 bases, and 22 bases separated the two germline ends. The CDR3 is made up of 18 amino acids.